These T cell receptor beta chains were read from a single sample in a study of cytomegalovirus exposure and HLA in healthy donors. The method was immunoSEQ multiplex PCR; TCRdb's version includes in-frame clones alone and lacks a portion of them. Seen here are 90,000 to 120,000 clones, about 80% observed once, and the top ten hold 7.8%. Sequencing was carried out using PBMCs. The receptors were gathered from a man aged 30 to 39 in good health and CMV-seronegative. Both conserved end residues are part of each CDR3. D genes are given only for firm matches. Rows give clone size only sometimes, using once, few, many, or a class for an expanded clone.

14 | few | TRBJ2-1 | TRBV6-1 | TRBD2 | CAARTSGSLYEQFF | TGTGCCGCTAGGACTAGCGGGAGTCTCTATGAGCAGTTCTTC
16 | - | TRBJ1-1 | TRBV19 | TRBD1 | CASSRAGRGENTEAFF | TGTGCCAGTAGTAGAGCCGGCAGGGGGGAGAACACTGAAGCTTTCTTT
15 | - | TRBJ1-1 | TRBV7-9 | TRBD1 | CASSFYRQGSTEAFF | TGTGCCAGCAGCTTCTACCGACAGGGGAGCACTGAAGCTTTCTTT
13 | - | TRBJ1-2 | TRBV6-4 | - | CASSMTANYGYTF | TGTGCCAGCAGTATGACAGCTAACTATGGCTACACCTTC
17 | - | TRBJ1-2 | TRBV15 | TRBD1 | CATSRDSGQVYHYGYTF | TGTGCCACCAGCAGGGACTCGGGACAGGTCTACCACTATGGCTACACCTTC
16 | few | TRBJ1-6 | TRBV6-1 | - | CASSESSGRGNSPLHF | TGTGCCAGCAGTGAATCTAGCGGTCGAGGCAATTCACCCCTCCACTTT
12 | few | TRBJ1-6 | TRBV30 | - | CAWSWSGSPLHF | TGTGCCTGGAGCTGGAGCGGTTCACCCCTCCACTTT
20 | few | TRBJ2-7 | TRBV30 | TRBD2 | CAWSYTRTSGVVPLSYEQYF | TGTGCCTGGAGTTACACACGGACTAGCGGGGTTGTACCCCTATCCTACGAGCAGTACTTC
13 | few | TRBJ1-2 | TRBV30 | TRBD1 | CAWRTGAQGGYTF | TGTGCCTGGAGAACAGGGGCCCAGGGGGGCTACACCTTC
16 | few | TRBJ1-2 | TRBV5-4 | TRBD1 | CASSLVARTGGYGYTF | TGTGCCAGCAGCTTGGTAGCGCGGACAGGAGGCTATGGCTACACCTTC
17 | once | TRBJ2-5 | TRBV28 | - | CASSLFGIQEEGETQYF | TGTGCCAGCAGTTTATTCGGGATACAGGAGGAGGGAGAGACCCAGTACTTC
18 | - | TRBJ2-1 | TRBV19 | - | CASSIRFGGPPTYNEQFF | TGTGCCAGTAGTATCAGATTCGGGGGACCCCCAACCTACAATGAGCAGTTCTTC
16 | - | TRBJ2-7 | TRBV18 | TRBD1 | CASSPPGTGAVYEQYF | TGTGCCAGCTCACCACCCGGGACAGGGGCAGTCTACGAGCAGTACTTC
13 | - | TRBJ1-2 | TRBV2 | TRBD1 | CASSADRGLGYTF | TGTGCCAGCAGCGCGGACAGGGGGCTCGGCTACACCTTC
14 | few | TRBJ2-5 | TRBV5-1 | TRBD1 | CASSPGQGLETQYF | TGCGCCAGCAGCCCGGGACAGGGGTTAGAGACCCAGTACTTC
16 | - | TRBJ2-1 | TRBV28 | TRBD2 | CASGSLAGVAYNEQFF | TGTGCCAGCGGCTCCCTAGCGGGAGTTGCCTACAATGAGCAGTTCTTC
14 | - | TRBJ2-7 | TRBV7-8 | TRBD1 | CASSLGTGRNEQYF | TGTGCCAGCAGCTTAGGGACAGGAAGGAACGAGCAGTACTTC
15 | - | TRBJ2-1 | TRBV11-3 | - | CASSFSANRYNEQFF | TGTGCCAGCAGCTTTAGTGCGAATCGGTACAATGAGCAGTTCTTC
17 | - | TRBJ2-7 | TRBV7-9 | TRBD2 | CASSLDIAGASSYEQYF | TGTGCCAGCAGCTTAGATATAGCGGGGGCTAGCTCCTACGAGCAGTACTTC
16 | - | TRBJ2-2 | TRBV6-5 | TRBD2 | CASSYGTSGLSGELFF | TGTGCCAGCAGTTATGGGACTAGCGGTTTATCCGGGGAGCTGTTTTTT
15 | - | TRBJ2-7 | TRBV15 | TRBD1 | CATSGPGQGAYEQYF | TGTGCCACCAGCGGACCGGGACAGGGAGCCTACGAGCAGTACTTC
13 | - | TRBJ1-2 | TRBV7-3 | - | CASSFGDSYGYTF | TGTGCCAGCAGCTTCGGGGATTCCTATGGCTACACCTTC
14 | - | TRBJ1-3 | TRBV7-9 | - | CASTPYISGNTIYF | TGTGCCAGCACCCCATACATCTCTGGAAACACCATATATTTT
16 | - | TRBJ1-3 | TRBV9 | - | CASSAYDGGTGNTIYF | TGTGCCAGCAGCGCCTACGACGGAGGCACTGGAAACACCATATATTTT
13 | - | TRBJ2-1 | TRBV11-2 | - | CASKAGPYNEQFF | TGTGCCAGCAAGGCAGGGCCCTACAATGAGCAGTTCTTC
14 | - | TRBJ2-2 | TRBV30 | - | CAWSVEDLVGELFF | TGTGCCTGGAGTGTAGAGGATTTGGTCGGGGAGCTGTTTTTT
13 | few | TRBJ2-5 | TRBV5-5 | - | CASSNGARGTQYF | TGTGCCAGCAGCAATGGAGCCAGGGGGACCCAGTACTTC
14 | - | TRBJ2-7 | TRBV7-9 | TRBD2 | CASSKLAGLNEQYF | TGTGCCAGCAGCAAACTAGCGGGGTTGAACGAGCAGTACTTC
15 | - | TRBJ2-1 | TRBV7-6 | - | CASSPGLLSYNEQFF | TGTGCCAGCAGTCCGGGACTCCTTTCCTACAATGAGCAGTTCTTC
15 | - | TRBJ2-1 | TRBV2 | - | CASSPEQSSYNEQFF | TGTGCCAGCAGCCCGGAGCAGAGCTCCTACAATGAGCAGTTCTTC
14 | few | TRBJ2-1 | TRBV9 | TRBD1 | CASSQGERVNEQFF | TGTGCCAGCAGCCAGGGGGAACGGGTAAATGAGCAGTTCTTC
14 | once | TRBJ2-2 | TRBV28 | TRBD1 | CASRTGRNTGELFF | TGTGCCAGCCGGACAGGACGCAACACCGGGGAGCTGTTTTTT
15 | - | TRBJ2-2 | TRBV19 | TRBD2 | CASSTGLANTGELFF | TGTGCCAGTAGTACGGGACTAGCGAACACCGGGGAGCTGTTTTTT
18 | - | TRBJ2-3 | TRBV5-1 | TRBD2 | CASSPVGRQVSSRDTQYF | TGCGCCAGCAGCCCGGTCGGGAGGCAGGTTTCGTCTAGGGATACGCAGTATTTT
12 | - | TRBJ2-1 | TRBV5-1 | - | CASSLRRNEQFF | TGCGCCAGCAGCTTGAGGCGGAATGAGCAGTTCTTC
14 | - | TRBJ2-1 | TRBV5-6 | - | CASSSPGIYNEQFF | TGTGCCAGCAGCTCCCCCGGGATCTACAATGAGCAGTTCTTC
13 | once | TRBJ2-7 | TRBV9 | TRBD1 | CASSGDRGYEQYF | TGTGCCAGCAGCGGGGACAGGGGATACGAGCAGTACTTC
13 | once | TRBJ2-7 | TRBV4-1 | - | CASSLGGNYEQYF | TGCGCCAGCAGCCTGGGGGGTAACTACGAGCAGTACTTC
18 | once | TRBJ2-3 | TRBV10-3 | TRBD1 | CAISEGLAGTASTDTQYF | TGTGCCATCAGTGAGGGGCTTGCCGGGACAGCTAGCACAGATACGCAGTATTTT
15 | - | TRBJ2-3 | TRBV5-1 | - | CASSLDGTSTDTQYF | TGCGCCAGCAGCTTGGATGGCACCAGCACAGATACGCAGTATTTT
14 | few | TRBJ2-5 | TRBV9 | - | CASSVVGEAGTQYF | TGTGCCAGCAGCGTGGTAGGGGAGGCCGGGACCCAGTACTTC
13 | many | TRBJ2-5 | TRBV5-5 | - | CASSSPTQETQYF | TGTGCCAGCAGCTCGCCTACCCAAGAGACCCAGTACTTC
16 | - | TRBJ2-7 | TRBV11-1 | TRBD1 | CASSLAGTGSSYEQYF | TGTGCCAGCAGCTTAGCAGGGACAGGGAGCTCCTACGAGCAGTACTTC
14 | - | TRBJ2-5 | TRBV5-4 | - | CASSTRDYQETQYF | TGTGCCAGCAGCACTCGGGACTACCAAGAGACCCAGTACTTC
13 | - | TRBJ1-5 | TRBV28 | TRBD1 | CASSGTVNQPQHF | TGTGCCAGCAGTGGGACAGTTAATCAGCCCCAGCATTTT
13 | - | TRBJ2-1 | TRBV27 | - | CASRGNRYNEQFF | TGTGCCAGCAGGGGTAACAGGTACAATGAGCAGTTCTTC
13 | - | TRBJ1-2 | TRBV28 | - | CASSLRGGRGYTF | TGTGCCAGCAGTTTAAGGGGGGGAAGGGGCTACACCTTC
15 | - | TRBJ2-3 | TRBV10-3 | - | CAISERERAEDTQYF | TGTGCCATCAGTGAACGTGAGAGGGCTGAAGATACGCAGTATTTT
14 | - | TRBJ2-1 | TRBV6-5 | - | CASSLNPAAGEQFF | TGTGCCAGCAGTTTAAACCCCGCCGCGGGGGAGCAGTTCTTC
12 | - | TRBJ2-5 | TRBV30 | - | CAWSVFKETQYF | TGTGCCTGGAGTGTTTTCAAAGAGACCCAGTACTTC
16 | - | TRBJ1-3 | TRBV7-2 | - | CASSRVPTGSGNTIYF | TGTGCCAGCAGCCGCGTTCCTACAGGGTCTGGAAACACCATATATTTT